Below, one T cell receptor (beta chain) is given with its context. Its antigen is not known. The table came from immunoSEQ multiplex PCR; TCRdb's copy has only in-frame clones and leaves some out. The sample has about 16,000 clones; around 84% are singletons. This sample was taken from a study of OX40 agonist ivuxolimab in advanced cancers. Looking at the study overall: Hepatocellular carcinoma, melanoma, renal cell or head and neck cancer occurred in dose-escalation patients. With a range of roughly 23 to 85, age averaged approximately 60 years, and approximately 83% were male. Patients with prior anti-PD-1, anti-PD-L1 or anti-CTLA-4 therapy were eligible; approximately 37% had some. Findings and caveats of the study: In CD8+ T cells, expanded clones were on average more numerous than in CD4+.

Trimming removed 5 bases at V and 4 bases at J, with 14 bases between. The CDR3 covers 14 residues. Germline values: CDR1 SGHDN, CDR2 FVKESK. This sequence was found in an adult with an advanced solid tumor such as melanoma, head and neck, liver or kidney cancer. The chain recombines TRBV14 with TRBJ2-5; D is uncertain. The sample consisted of CD4+ or CD8+ T cells sorted from blood, taken in a trial of the OX40 agonist ivuxolimab. The CDR3 nucleotides are TGTGCCAGCAGCGCCACGGGTTATCCAGAGACCCAGTACTTC. Protein sequence: CASSATGYPETQYF.